The rows below give T cell receptor beta chains drawn from one sample of a study of blood T cell repertoires in COVID-19. Some clones are missing from TCRdb's copy, which holds only in-frame ones; the method was immunoSEQ multiplex PCR. The sample shows about 200,000 clones, roughly 83% of them seen only once. Sequenced: PBMCs or T cells enriched from blood (not recorded which). All receptors derive from a man in his forties with acute COVID-19. Each CDR3 is given with its conserved first and last residue. Each record gives: CDR3 protein, CDR3 DNA, CDR3 length, D gene, J gene, clone size, V gene. The D gene is left open where the match is weak. Size tells how often a clone was seen (once, few, many) or the class of an expanded clone, and some rows leave it out.

CDR3aa: CAWMTSGGYNEQFF; CDR3nt: TGTGCCTGGATGACTAGCGGGGGCTACAATGAGCAGTTCTTC; len: 14; d_gene: TRBD2; j_gene: TRBJ2-1; abundance: NA; v_gene: TRBV30
CDR3aa: CATSTSRDEQYF; CDR3nt: TGTGCCACCAGCACATCGCGGGACGAGCAGTACTTC; len: 12; d_gene: NA; j_gene: TRBJ2-7; abundance: NA; v_gene: TRBV15
CDR3aa: CASSRVSNYGYTF; CDR3nt: TGTGCCAGCAGCCGCGTGAGTAACTATGGCTACACCTTC; len: 13; d_gene: NA; j_gene: TRBJ1-2; abundance: NA; v_gene: TRBV14
CDR3aa: CASSFPGGETQYF; CDR3nt: TGCGCCAGCAGCTTTCCGGGTGGGGAGACCCAGTACTTC; len: 13; d_gene: NA; j_gene: TRBJ2-5; abundance: NA; v_gene: TRBV5-1
CDR3aa: CASSLGQSAAFF; CDR3nt: TGTGCCAGCAGCTTGGGACAGTCGGCAGCTTTCTTT; len: 12; d_gene: NA; j_gene: TRBJ1-1; abundance: NA; v_gene: TRBV5-4
CDR3aa: CASSHRLVHNEQFF; CDR3nt: TGCGCCAGCAGCCACCGACTAGTCCACAATGAGCAGTTCTTC; len: 14; d_gene: NA; j_gene: TRBJ2-1; abundance: NA; v_gene: TRBV5-1
CDR3aa: CASSLALGELFF; CDR3nt: TGTGCCAGCAGCTTGGCCCTCGGGGAGCTGTTTTTT; len: 12; d_gene: NA; j_gene: TRBJ2-2; abundance: NA; v_gene: TRBV5-4
CDR3aa: CASSLTGDWDTIYF; CDR3nt: TGTGCCAGCAGTCTAACAGGGGATTGGGACACCATATATTTT; len: 14; d_gene: TRBD1; j_gene: TRBJ1-3; abundance: NA; v_gene: TRBV28
CDR3aa: CASSPQERETQYF; CDR3nt: TGTGCCAGCTCCCCCCAAGAGAGGGAGACCCAGTACTTC; len: 13; d_gene: NA; j_gene: TRBJ2-5; abundance: NA; v_gene: TRBV18
CDR3aa: CASLTSGSTTDTQYF; CDR3nt: TGCGCCAGTTTAACTAGCGGGAGTACAACAGATACGCAGTATTTT; len: 15; d_gene: TRBD2; j_gene: TRBJ2-3; abundance: NA; v_gene: TRBV5-1
CDR3aa: CASSSTSGSVGEQYF; CDR3nt: TGTGCCAGCAGTAGCACTAGCGGGTCGGTTGGCGAGCAGTACTTC; len: 15; d_gene: TRBD2; j_gene: TRBJ2-7; abundance: NA; v_gene: TRBV6-2/TRBV6-3
CDR3aa: CASSPKSGTRGDTQYF; CDR3nt: TGTGCCAGCAGCCCGAAGTCCGGGACAAGGGGAGATACGCAGTATTTT; len: 16; d_gene: NA; j_gene: TRBJ2-3; abundance: NA; v_gene: TRBV5-4
CDR3aa: CASKNRYVYEQYF; CDR3nt: TGTGCCAGCAAAAACAGATACGTCTACGAGCAGTACTTC; len: 13; d_gene: NA; j_gene: TRBJ2-7; abundance: NA; v_gene: TRBV2
CDR3aa: CSASGAYGYTF; CDR3nt: TGCAGTGCTAGTGGGGCCTATGGCTACACCTTC; len: 11; d_gene: NA; j_gene: TRBJ1-2; abundance: NA; v_gene: TRBV20-1
CDR3aa: CASSRLVETQYF; CDR3nt: TGTGCCAGCAGTCGACTAGTGGAGACCCAGTACTTC; len: 12; d_gene: NA; j_gene: TRBJ2-5; abundance: NA; v_gene: TRBV12-3/TRBV12-4
CDR3aa: CASSVWFDSLELFF; CDR3nt: TGTGCCAGCAGCGTGTGGTTTGACTCCCTGGAATTGTTCTTC; len: 14; d_gene: NA; j_gene: TRBJ2-1; abundance: NA; v_gene: TRBV9
CDR3aa: CASSPEGAGGGYNEQFF; CDR3nt: TGTGCCAGCAGCCCCGAGGGAGCGGGTGGAGGATACAATGAGCAGTTCTTC; len: 17; d_gene: NA; j_gene: TRBJ2-1; abundance: few; v_gene: TRBV6-4
CDR3aa: CASSTSWDSNTIYF; CDR3nt: TGTGCCAGTAGTACCTCCTGGGACAGCAACACCATATATTTT; len: 14; d_gene: TRBD1; j_gene: TRBJ1-3; abundance: NA; v_gene: TRBV19
CDR3aa: CASSLYSGNEQFF; CDR3nt: TGTGCCAGCAGCTTGTATTCGGGGAATGAGCAGTTCTTC; len: 13; d_gene: NA; j_gene: TRBJ2-1; abundance: NA; v_gene: TRBV5-6
CDR3aa: CASTAREGESYEQYF; CDR3nt: TGTGCCAGCACGGCGCGGGAGGGCGAATCCTACGAGCAGTACTTC; len: 15; d_gene: TRBD2; j_gene: TRBJ2-7; abundance: few; v_gene: TRBV25-1
CDR3aa: CASSLMAYWPEAGYTF; CDR3nt: TGTGCCAGCAGCTTGATGGCATACTGGCCGGAGGCTGGCTACACCTTC; len: 16; d_gene: NA; j_gene: TRBJ1-2; abundance: NA; v_gene: TRBV7-8
CDR3aa: CASSDPGSGNTIYF; CDR3nt: TGCGCCAGCAGCGATCCAGGGTCAGGAAACACCATATATTTT; len: 14; d_gene: NA; j_gene: TRBJ1-3; abundance: NA; v_gene: TRBV5-1
CDR3aa: CASSPGGYEQYF; CDR3nt: TGTGCCAGCAGCCCCGGCGGGTACGAGCAGTACTTC; len: 12; d_gene: NA; j_gene: TRBJ2-7; abundance: NA; v_gene: TRBV7-9
CDR3aa: CASPLTYSLRGETQYF; CDR3nt: TGCGCCAGCCCCCTGACATACAGCCTCAGGGGGGAGACCCAGTACTTC; len: 16; d_gene: TRBD1; j_gene: TRBJ2-5; abundance: NA; v_gene: TRBV23-1
CDR3aa: CASRKSGSPEQYF; CDR3nt: TGTGCCAGCAGGAAAAGCGGGAGTCCCGAGCAGTACTTC; len: 13; d_gene: TRBD2; j_gene: TRBJ2-7; abundance: many; v_gene: TRBV6-5
CDR3aa: CATTDAPFNGYTF; CDR3nt: TGTGCCACCACAGACGCACCGTTTAATGGCTACACCTTC; len: 13; d_gene: NA; j_gene: TRBJ1-2; abundance: NA; v_gene: TRBV10-3
CDR3aa: CASSRGQGVVADTQYF; CDR3nt: TGCGCCAGCAGCCGTGGGCAGGGGGTAGTGGCAGATACGCAGTATTTT; len: 16; d_gene: TRBD1; j_gene: TRBJ2-3; abundance: NA; v_gene: TRBV5-1
CDR3aa: CASSSSPGQADIQYF; CDR3nt: TGTGCCAGCAGCTCTTCCCCCGGACAGGCAGACATTCAGTACTTC; len: 15; d_gene: TRBD1; j_gene: TRBJ2-4; abundance: NA; v_gene: TRBV5-6
CDR3aa: CASSQGQGVYEQYF; CDR3nt: TGTGCCAGCAGCCAAGGACAGGGGGTATACGAGCAGTACTTC; len: 14; d_gene: TRBD1; j_gene: TRBJ2-7; abundance: NA; v_gene: TRBV14
CDR3aa: CASTGLAGYNEQFF; CDR3nt: TGTGCCAGCACCGGACTAGCGGGGTACAATGAGCAGTTCTTC; len: 14; d_gene: TRBD2; j_gene: TRBJ2-1; abundance: NA; v_gene: TRBV7-2